This TCR beta chain was recovered during a study of identical twins. A note on this clonotype: Its specificity is unknown.

Findings and caveats of the study: There were fewer insertions in abundant cord blood beta clonotypes, but memory repertoires showed no such pattern. Among monozygotic twins, out-of-frame TCR alpha sharing exceeded what models predicted.

MiXCR, applied by TCRdb to the 5' RACE reads, yields one record per CDR3 protein. In the table there are 500,000 to 650,000 distinct CDR3 sequences, 20% to 25% of which are singletons. In germline, CDR1 is ENHRY, CDR2 SYGVKD. CDR3 size: 16 residues. V was pared by 2 bases and J by 6 bases, with 18 bases between. These data were also filed under a second study, of yellow fever vaccine responses in identical twins.

This rearrangement joins TRBV10-3 to TRBJ2-3; D is possibly TRBD1 (5 bases). Material for sequencing was CD4+ T cells sorted from blood. The sequence came from a woman younger than 30 in good health. CDR3 amino acids: CAISEEGAGFVDTQYF. CDR3 DNA sequence: TGTGCCATCAGTGAGGAAGGAGCAGGGTTTGTGGATACGCAGTATTTT.